Following are 13 T cell receptor beta chains from one sample sequenced in a study of blood T cell repertoires in COVID-19 (TCRdb year 2020). The receptor library was made with the immunoSEQ multiplex PCR assay. Here the immuneACCESS table is served through TCRdb, limited to in-frame sequences with V and J called. Missing clones are a known gap in these copies; in checked studies unresolved V genes cover under half, and the rest lacks a known reason. This sample lists some 130,000 clones; almost 80% were detected once. Roughly 11% of the sample is held by the ten biggest clonotypes. Sequenced: peripheral blood. These receptors originate from a man in his sixties who had recovered from COVID-19.

The chain uses TRBV7-2 and TRBJ2-7; D is unclear. V lost 4 bases to trimming and J lost 2 bases, with 15 bases between them. This CDR3 is built from 15 residues. CDR1 and CDR2 from the germline V gene are SGHTA and FQGNSA. DNA of the CDR3: TGTGCCAGCAGCTCCCGGTTCGCTGGAGCCTACGAGCAGTACTTC. As protein: CASSSRFAGAYEQYF.

The J gene is TRBJ1-3, the V gene TRBV19; TRBD1 agrees at 9 bases. Germline V lookup: CDR1 LNHDA, CDR2 SQIVND (reference sequence). Trimming cost V 4 bases and J 1 base; bases outside gene matches: 5. The CDR3 runs 16 residues. The CDR3 DNA sequence: TGTGCCAGTAGTAATCCGGGACAGGGATCTGGAAACACCATATATTTT. It yields the protein CASSNPGQGSGNTIYF.

V gene TRBV28 combines with J gene TRBJ1-2; TRBD1 matches at 10 bases. The ends lost 5 bases at V and 8 bases at J; junction bases unmatched: 5. CDR3 size: 13 residues. Germline-derived CDR1 and CDR2 are MDHEN and SYDVKM. In nucleotides, the CDR3 is TGTGCCAGCAGTGGGGGACAGGGGCGAGGCTACACCTTC. Residues: CASSGGQGRGYTF.

The V call is TRBV7-6, the J call TRBJ1-2; the D gene is possibly TRBD1 (6 bases). There are 16 residues in the CDR3. The germline V gene has CDR1 SGHVS and CDR2 FNYEAQ. The V gene lost 2 bases and the J gene lost 4 bases, with 17 bases spanning the gap. CDR3 amino acids: CASSLYGPTGSYGYTF. The CDR3 DNA sequence: TGTGCCAGCAGCTTATATGGTCCAACAGGGAGCTATGGCTACACCTTC.

V gene TRBV7-9 combines with J gene TRBJ2-1; TRBD1 matches at 8 bases. This CDR3 is built from 15 residues. V trimming: 2 bases; J trimming: 6 bases; junction bases outside the gene matches: 6. Germline V lookup: CDR1 SEHNR, CDR2 FQNEAQ (reference sequence). DNA of the CDR3: TGTGCCAGCAGCTTAAGTGGCAGGGGGCGCAATGAGCAGTTCTTC. The encoded protein is CASSLSGRGRNEQFF. Based on the CDR3 plus reference TRBV7-9 and TRBJ2-1, the full variable domain is DTGVSQNPRHKITKRGQNVTFRCDPISEHNRLYWYRQTLGQGPEFLTYFQNEAQLEKSRLLSDRFSAERPKGSFSTLEIQRTEQGDSAMYLCASSLSGRGRNEQFFGPGTRLTVL.

The CDR3 protein is CASSMNPTLTGELFF. CDR3 sequence (DNA): TGTGCCAGTAGTATGAATCCCACTTTGACCGGGGAGCTGTTTTTT. The rearrangement links TRBV19 to TRBJ2-2, with D hard to call. V lost 3 bases, J lost 5 bases, and 13 bases lay in between. The CDR3 spans 15 residues. The germline gives CDR1 LNHDA, CDR2 SQIVND (reference sequence).

The V gene is TRBV7-2, the J gene TRBJ2-1, with TRBD1 identical over 8 bases. The CDR3 is 15 amino acids. Germline V gives CDR1 SGHTA, CDR2 FQGNSA. After removal of 5 bases from V and 6 bases from J, the junction contained 9 bases not matched to a gene. The CDR3 DNA is TGTGCCAGCAGCAAACGGACAGGGAGTGGCAATGAGCAGTTCTTC. Translating gives CASSKRTGSGNEQFF.

This chain connects TRBV7-2 to TRBJ1-5, with 7 bases aligning to TRBD1. Looked up from germline, CDR1 is SGHTA and CDR2 is FQGNSA. The CDR3 contains 14 residues. V was clipped by 5 bases and J by 6 bases; unmatched bases: 7. CDR3 coding DNA: TGTGCCAGCAGCCTTACAGGGGCGGCTCAGCCCCAGCATTTT. This gives the protein CASSLTGAAQPQHF.

CDR3 residues: CASTWTGDTDTQYF. In DNA, the CDR3 is TGTGCCAGCACCTGGACAGGGGACACAGATACGCAGTATTTT. The chain is built from TRBV5-5 and TRBJ2-3; 9 bases agree with TRBD1. Germline CDR1 SGHKS, CDR2 YYEKEE (reference sequence). The CDR3 is 14 amino acids. The ends lost 6 bases at V and 2 bases at J; junction bases unmatched: 4. Drawing the rest from reference TRBV5-5 and TRBJ2-3, the complete variable domain is DAGVTQSPTHLIKTRGQQVTLRCSPISGHKSVSWYQQVLGQGPQFIFQYYEKEERGRGNFPDRFSARQFPNYSSELNVNALLLGDSALYLCASTWTGDTDTQYFGPGTRLTVL.

The chain carries TRBV28 and TRBJ1-2; the D is unclear. Germline V gene data show CDR1 as MDHEN and CDR2 as SYDVKM. Trimming cost V 1 base and J 4 bases, with 16 bases left between them. This CDR3 spans 16 amino acids. CDR3 DNA: TGTGCCAGCAGTTTATTTCCGGGAAATATAGTCTATGGCTACACCTTC. Its protein is CASSLFPGNIVYGYTF.

This chain's CDR3 is CAWSATDPLHF. CDR3 coding DNA: TGTGCCTGGAGTGCGACAGACCCCCTCCACTTT. V is TRBV30 and J is TRBJ1-6, with D perhaps matching TRBD1 (5 bases). The germline gives CDR1 GTSNPN, CDR2 SVGIG (reference sequence). V was clipped by 1 base and J by 13 bases, with 8 bases between them. The CDR3 length is 11 residues. The complete variable domain, with remaining parts taken from reference TRBV30 and TRBJ1-6, reads SQTIHQWPATLVQPVGSPLSLECTVEGTSNPNLYWYRQAAGRGLQLLFYSVGIGQISSEVPQNLSASRPQDRQFILSSKKLLLSDSGFYLCAWSATDPLHFGNGTRLTVT.

The rearrangement uses TRBV20-1 and TRBJ1-1; TRBD1 is a possible D gene (5 bases). V dropped 3 bases and J dropped 7 bases, with 21 bases sitting between them. CDR3 length: 15 residues. Germline V CDR1 and CDR2: DFQATT, SNEGSKA (reference sequence). CDR3 region: CSASTGHRIDYEAFF. DNA of the CDR3: TGCAGTGCTAGTACTGGACACCGGATTGATTATGAAGCTTTCTTT.

The chain recombines TRBV20-1 with TRBJ2-1; 9 positions match TRBD1. From germline, CDR1 is DFQATT and CDR2 SNEGSKA (reference sequence). CDR3 length: 11 residues. J gave up 7 bases and V 6 bases, and 1 base lay outside the gene matches. The CDR3 sequence: CSATGGNEQFF. CDR3 nucleotide sequence: TGCAGTGCGACAGGGGGGAATGAGCAGTTCTTC.